The T cell receptor beta chain under discussion was sequenced for a study of T cell repertoires in cytomegalovirus infection. TCRdb itself ran the reads through MiXCR, one entry per CDR3 protein. The sample has about 220,000 distinct CDR3 sequences, around 35% seen once. Trimming left V 3 bases short and J 4 bases short, with 16 bases between. This CDR3 is built from 15 residues. Germline V gene data show CDR1 as MNHEY and CDR2 as SMNVEV (reference sequence). The table lists this clonotype with a few counts. The antigen is unknown. The clonotype originates from a human donor in good health (CMV status not recorded). Some clones in this sample may be carry-over from other donors' samples. This chain joins TRBV27 and TRBJ2-7; TRBD1 might be the D (7 bases). The sample consisted of CD8+ T cells from cultured PBMCs, taken from culture after CMV antigen stimulation. CDR3 region: CASSFGGRGTYEQYF. The CDR3 coding sequence is TGTGCCAGCAGTTTTGGTGGCAGGGGGACTTACGAGCAGTACTTC.